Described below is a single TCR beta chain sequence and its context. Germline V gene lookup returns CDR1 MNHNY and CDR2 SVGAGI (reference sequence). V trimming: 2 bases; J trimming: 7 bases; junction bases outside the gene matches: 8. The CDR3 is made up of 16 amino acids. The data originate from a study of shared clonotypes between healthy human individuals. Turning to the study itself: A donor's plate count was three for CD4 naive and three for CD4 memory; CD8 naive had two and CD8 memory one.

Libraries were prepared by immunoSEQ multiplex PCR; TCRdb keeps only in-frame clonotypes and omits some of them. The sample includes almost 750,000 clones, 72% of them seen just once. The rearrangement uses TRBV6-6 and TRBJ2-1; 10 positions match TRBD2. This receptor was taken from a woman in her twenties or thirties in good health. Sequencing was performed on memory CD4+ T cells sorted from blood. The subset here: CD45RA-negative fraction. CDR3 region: CASSYGGPSGSNEQFF. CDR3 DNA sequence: TGTGCCAGCAGTTACGGAGGGCCTAGCGGGAGTAATGAGCAGTTCTTC.